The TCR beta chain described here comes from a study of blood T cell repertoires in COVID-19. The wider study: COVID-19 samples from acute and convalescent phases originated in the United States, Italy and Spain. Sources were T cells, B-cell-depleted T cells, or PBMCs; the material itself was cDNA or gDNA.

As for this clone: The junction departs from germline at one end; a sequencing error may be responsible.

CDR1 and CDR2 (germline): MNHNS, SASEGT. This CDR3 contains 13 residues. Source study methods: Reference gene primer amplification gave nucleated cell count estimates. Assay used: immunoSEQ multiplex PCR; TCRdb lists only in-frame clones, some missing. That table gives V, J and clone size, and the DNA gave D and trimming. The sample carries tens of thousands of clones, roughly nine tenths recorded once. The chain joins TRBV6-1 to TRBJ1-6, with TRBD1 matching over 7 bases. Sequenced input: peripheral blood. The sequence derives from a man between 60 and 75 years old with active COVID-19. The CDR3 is CASGDRDNSPLHF. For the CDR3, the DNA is TGTGCCAGCGGTGACAGGGATAATTCACCCCTCCACTTT.